The TCR beta chain described here comes from a study of cytomegalovirus exposure and HLA in healthy donors. As for this clone: Its antigen remains unidentified.

General observations from the study: The study designated 150 or so TCR beta chains cytomegalovirus-associated. Data from an earlier analysis indicated that most TCR beta V segments were productive either about 90% or about 30% of the time. Further analysis, carried out later, found HLA-associated TCR beta chains more clonally expanded than equally common other chains.

Vbeta (60) and Jbeta (13) primers were used in the PCR. TCRdb keeps only in-frame clones here, not all; method: immunoSEQ multiplex PCR. The sample holds about 130,000 clones; 60% to 85% are singletons and the top ten take roughly 3.1%. Source material: PBMCs. This clonotype was sampled from a man aged 25 to 45 in good health and CMV-seronegative.

Here the CDR3 reads CASSQVTGGGEYGYTF. Written as DNA, the CDR3 is TGTGCCAGCAGCCAAGTTACAGGCGGGGGAGAATATGGCTACACCTTC. This rearrangement joins TRBV4-2 to TRBJ1-2, with D perhaps matching TRBD1 (5 bases). The CDR3 is made up of 16 amino acids. Germline V CDR1 and CDR2: LGHNA, YNFKEQ. V was trimmed by 1 base and J by 5 bases, leaving 17 bases between them.